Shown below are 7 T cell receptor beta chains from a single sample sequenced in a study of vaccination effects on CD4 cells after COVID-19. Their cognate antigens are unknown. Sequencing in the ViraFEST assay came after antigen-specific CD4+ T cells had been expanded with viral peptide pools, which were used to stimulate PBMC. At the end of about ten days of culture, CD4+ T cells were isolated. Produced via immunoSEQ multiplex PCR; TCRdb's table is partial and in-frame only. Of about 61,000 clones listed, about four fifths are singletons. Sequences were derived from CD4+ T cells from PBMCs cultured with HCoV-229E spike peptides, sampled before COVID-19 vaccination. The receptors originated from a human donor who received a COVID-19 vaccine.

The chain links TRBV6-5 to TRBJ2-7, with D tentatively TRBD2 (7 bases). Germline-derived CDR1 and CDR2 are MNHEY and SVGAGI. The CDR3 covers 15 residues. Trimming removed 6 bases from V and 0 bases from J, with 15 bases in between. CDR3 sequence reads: CASSGRTANSYEQYV. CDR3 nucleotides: TGTGCCAGCAGCGGGAGGACAGCGAACTCCTACGAGCAGTACGTC.

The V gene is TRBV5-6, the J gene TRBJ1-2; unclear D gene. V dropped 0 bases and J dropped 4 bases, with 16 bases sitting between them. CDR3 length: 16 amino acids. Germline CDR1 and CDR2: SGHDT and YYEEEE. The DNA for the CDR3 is TGTGCCAGCAGCTTGGTGTTGGCACCCCAAAGCTATGGCTACACCTTC. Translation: CASSLVLAPQSYGYTF.

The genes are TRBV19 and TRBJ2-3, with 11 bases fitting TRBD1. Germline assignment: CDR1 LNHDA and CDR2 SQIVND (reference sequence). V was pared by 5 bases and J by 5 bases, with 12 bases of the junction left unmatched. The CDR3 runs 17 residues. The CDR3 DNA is TGTGCCAGTAGTCTCTGGACAGGGGGCTTGTCAGGAGATACGCAGTATTTT. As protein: CASSLWTGGLSGDTQYF.

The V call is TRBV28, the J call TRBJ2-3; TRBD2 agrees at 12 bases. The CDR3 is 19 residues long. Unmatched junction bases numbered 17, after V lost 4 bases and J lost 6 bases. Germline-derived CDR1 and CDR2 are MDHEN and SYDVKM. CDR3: CASSSYRASGGALVDTQYF. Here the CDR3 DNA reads TGTGCCAGCAGTTCTTACCGAGCTAGCGGGGGGGCCTTAGTGGATACGCAGTATTTT.

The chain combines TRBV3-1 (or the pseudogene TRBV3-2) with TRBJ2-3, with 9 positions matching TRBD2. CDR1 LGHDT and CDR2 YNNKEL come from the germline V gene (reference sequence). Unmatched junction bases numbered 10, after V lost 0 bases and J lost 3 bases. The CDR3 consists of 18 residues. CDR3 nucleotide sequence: TGTGCCAGCAGCCAAGATCCCCCCAGCGGGGGGCGGACAGATACGCAGTATTTT. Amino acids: CASSQDPPSGGRTDTQYF.

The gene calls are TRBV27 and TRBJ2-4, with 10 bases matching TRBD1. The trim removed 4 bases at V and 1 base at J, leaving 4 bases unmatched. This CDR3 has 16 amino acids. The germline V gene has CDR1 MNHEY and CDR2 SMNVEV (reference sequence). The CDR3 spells CASSSDRGSAKNIQYF. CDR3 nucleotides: TGTGCCAGCAGTTCGGACAGGGGGTCGGCCAAAAACATTCAGTACTTC.

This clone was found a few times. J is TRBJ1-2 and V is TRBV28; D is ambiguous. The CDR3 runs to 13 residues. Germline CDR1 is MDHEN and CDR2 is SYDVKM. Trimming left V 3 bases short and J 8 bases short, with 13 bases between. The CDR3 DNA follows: TGTGCCAGCAGTTTCGGACGCCTGCAAGGCTACACCTTC. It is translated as CASSFGRLQGYTF.